These 29 T cell receptor beta chains were sequenced from one sample in a study of CD8+ T cells in alopecia areata. Specified treatment: oral pan-JAK inhibitor, 5-10 mg twice daily. RNA was extracted and reverse transcribed into cDNA as the sequencing template. Here immunoSEQ multiplex PCR was the method, and the copy in TCRdb shows in-frame clones only, minus some. The data show more than 140,000 clones, 85% to 90% seen once. This material consisted of CD8+ T cells sorted from blood, taken at week 4, from a patient treated with tofacitinib. Source of these receptors: a human donor with alopecia areata.

The chain has TRBV30 and TRBJ2-1, with no clear D. Germline V gene lookup returns CDR1 GTSNPN and CDR2 SVGIG (reference sequence). V was shortened by 3 bases and J by 6 bases, with 6 bases between the two germline ends. The CDR3 consists of 11 residues. The CDR3: CAWRLSNEQFF. DNA for the CDR3: TGTGCCTGGAGGTTAAGCAATGAGCAGTTCTTC.

The gene calls are TRBV30 and TRBJ2-3; no clear D gene. This CDR3 is 13 amino acids long. From germline, CDR1 is GTSNPN and CDR2 SVGIG (reference sequence). Between the trimmed V and J ends, which lost 2 bases and 5 bases, there was a span of 11 bases. CDR3 residues: CAWSPLREDTQYF. In DNA form, the CDR3 reads TGTGCCTGGAGTCCTCTTAGGGAAGATACGCAGTATTTT.

J is TRBJ2-7 and V is TRBV29-1; 9 bases are shared with TRBD1. In germline, CDR1 is SQVTM, CDR2 ANQGSEA. V shed 3 bases and J 0 bases; nucleotides not matched to a gene: 6. CDR3 length: 15 amino acids. The CDR3 loop reads CSVDGTGKGSYEQYF. The DNA of the CDR3 is TGCAGCGTTGATGGGACAGGGAAAGGCTCCTACGAGCAGTACTTC.

The chain combines TRBV27 with TRBJ2-1; no clear D. Germline-derived CDR1 and CDR2 are MNHEY and SMNVEV (reference sequence). The length of the CDR3 is 15 residues. Trimming took off 2 bases at V and 6 bases at J, with 14 bases between the two ends. Written as DNA, the CDR3 is TGTGCCAGCAGTTTACTCCCCCTAGGCGGCAATGAGCAGTTCTTC. Protein product: CASSLLPLGGNEQFF.

The sample holds a few counts of this clone. The chain combines TRBV6-6 with TRBJ2-1; maybe TRBD2 (5 bases). V dropped 0 bases and J dropped 4 bases, with 7 bases sitting between them. The germline V gene has CDR1 MNHNY and CDR2 SVGAGI (reference sequence). CDR3 length: 14 residues. The CDR3 nucleotides read TGTGCCAGCAGTTACTCCGGGAAGTACAATGAGCAGTTCTTC. Residues: CASSYSGKYNEQFF.

In regard to this clone: The same CDR3 is also encoded by other DNA sequences in this sample. V and J are TRBV4-1 and TRBJ2-7, with D perhaps matching TRBD1 (7 bases). The CDR3 has 15 residues. Germline V gene sequence: CDR1 MGHRA, CDR2 YSYEKL. Trimming shortened V by 0 bases and J by 4 bases, and 13 bases separated the two germline ends. CDR3 in amino acids: CASSQESRGRYEQYF. The DNA of the CDR3 is TGCGCCAGCAGCCAAGAGTCCAGGGGGAGGTACGAGCAGTACTTC.

The V and J genes are TRBV19 and TRBJ1-5; tentatively, D is TRBD1 (6 bases). Deletions cut 1 base from V and 7 bases from J, with 14 bases between. CDR1 and CDR2 (germline): LNHDA, SQIVND (reference sequence). The CDR3 covers 15 residues. Written as DNA, the CDR3 is TGTGCCAGTAGTATAGCCCGGACTGGGGGCCAGCCCCAGCATTTT. Its protein product is CASSIARTGGQPQHF.

The chain employs TRBV4-1 and TRBJ1-1; D unclear. Germline CDR1 and CDR2: MGHRA and YSYEKL. The CDR3 extends over 15 amino acids. The V end lost 7 bases, the J end lost 3 bases, and 18 bases lay between the germline ends. The CDR3 coding sequence is TGCGCCAGCACCCGCACAACCCTGGCACACACTGAAGCTTTCTTT. Residues: CASTRTTLAHTEAFF.

The rearrangement uses TRBV7-6 and TRBJ2-3; no reliable D call. V lost 3 bases and J lost 2, with 6 bases in between. Per germline, CDR1 SGHVS and CDR2 FNYEAQ. There are 13 residues in the CDR3. The CDR3 DNA follows: TGTGCCAGCAGCTTCCTCAACACAGATACGCAGTATTTT. Its protein product is CASSFLNTDTQYF.

This clone was seen a few times. The chain combines TRBV6-6 with TRBJ1-5, with a possible D match to TRBD1 (5 bases). Looked up from germline, CDR1 is MNHNY and CDR2 is SVGAGI (reference sequence). The V end lost 4 bases, the J end lost 0 bases, and 13 bases lay between the germline ends. This CDR3 is built from 16 residues. CDR3 sequence: CASSLGHSDSNQPQHF. CDR3 bases: TGTGCCAGCAGTTTGGGGCACTCCGATAGCAATCAGCCCCAGCATTTT.

This rearrangement joins TRBV6-5 to TRBJ2-7, with 7 bases aligning to TRBD1. Germline loops: CDR1 MNHEY, CDR2 SVGAGI. The CDR3 spans 15 residues. V gave up 5 bases and J gave up 6 bases; unmatched junction bases: 13. In nucleotides, the CDR3 is TGTGCCAGCAGTGTACGGGACAGATCCGTCGGCGAGCAGTACTTC. It codes for CASSVRDRSVGEQYF.

As DNA, the CDR3 is TGTGCCAGCTCGCCCGAGCGGAAGCAGTACTTC. It specifies CASSPERKQYF. This chain joins TRBV18 and TRBJ2-7; TRBD2 is a possible D gene (5 bases). V was shortened by 6 bases and J by 8 bases, with 11 bases between the two germline ends. Germline lookup yields CDR1 KGHSH and CDR2 LQKENI. The CDR3 runs 11 residues. The variable domain in full, with the rest retrieved from reference TRBV18 and TRBJ2-7, is NAGVMQNPRHLVRRRGQEARLRCSPMKGHSHVYWYRQLPEEGLKFMVYLQKENIIDESGMPKERFSAEFPKEGPSILRIQQVVRGDSAAYFCASSPERKQYFGPGTRLTVT.

This clone has only one observation. The chain uses TRBV29-1 and TRBJ2-3; tentative D call: TRBD2 (6 bases). V lost 3 bases and J lost 8, with 9 bases in between. The CDR3 has 11 residues. The germline V gene encodes CDR1 SQVTM and CDR2 ANQGSEA. CDR3 sequence reads: CSVDQGGTQYF. The DNA of the CDR3 is TGCAGCGTTGATCAGGGAGGTACGCAGTATTTT.

This clone has just a few counts. The chain couples TRBV7-9 to TRBJ2-7; D not certain. CDR1 is SEHNR, CDR2 FQNEAQ, per germline (reference sequence). The CDR3 runs to 11 residues. The ends were cut back, 5 bases at V and 3 bases at J, with 5 bases in the middle. CDR3 nucleotide sequence: TGTGCCAGCAGCATTGACTACGAGCAGTACTTC. Translation: CASSIDYEQYF.

This clone was seen only a few times. The J gene is TRBJ2-3, the V gene TRBV6-5; no reliable D call. This CDR3 has 15 amino acids. V lost 2 bases and J 0 bases, leaving 9 bases between the germline ends. Germline CDR1 and CDR2: MNHEY and SVGAGI. In DNA, the CDR3 is TGTGCCAGCAGTTACGGGGTTTCGAGCACAGATACGCAGTATTTT. As protein: CASSYGVSSTDTQYF.

CDR3 bases: TGTGCCAGCAGCTTATCTAGCGGGAGGCCGCAAGAGACCCAGTACTTC. This sequence encodes CASSLSSGRPQETQYF. J is TRBJ2-5 and V is TRBV7-9; TRBD2 aligns across 11 bases. The ends lost 2 bases at V and 2 bases at J; junction bases unmatched: 4. CDR3 size: 16 residues. The germline V gene has CDR1 SEHNR and CDR2 FQNEAQ (reference sequence).

The V gene is TRBV2, the J gene TRBJ1-2, with a weak D call TRBD1 (5 bases). Trimming took off 10 bases at V and 2 bases at J, with 14 bases between the two ends. Germline V gene lookup returns CDR1 SNHLY and CDR2 FYNNEI. There are 13 residues in the CDR3. As DNA, the CDR3 is TGTGCCATCCGGGACGGAGTGAACTATGGCTACACCTTC. As protein: CAIRDGVNYGYTF.

The J gene is TRBJ2-6, the V gene TRBV29-1, with 11 bases lining up with TRBD1. Germline trimming cut 4 bases from V and 4 bases from J; bases unmatched to any gene: 9. The CDR3 sequence is 17 residues long. Per the germline V gene, CDR1 is SQVTM and CDR2 is ANQGSEA. The CDR3 bases are TGCAGCGTTGTAGTAGGACAGGGGGCGCAAGGGGCCAACGTCCTGACTTTC. As protein: CSVVVGQGAQGANVLTF.

V usage is TRBV5-6 and J usage is TRBJ2-5; perhaps TRBD2 as D (5 bases). CDR1 is SGHDT, CDR2 YYEEEE, per germline. This CDR3 region has 13 residues. V lost 4 bases and J lost 4, with 11 bases in between. The CDR3 sequence: CASSVGGGETQYF. In DNA, the CDR3 is TGTGCCAGCAGCGTTGGAGGAGGAGAGACCCAGTACTTC.

The V and J genes are TRBV25-1 and TRBJ2-1; D unclear. Trimming left V 5 bases short and J 9 bases short, with 8 bases between. The CDR3 length is 11 residues. Germline V gives CDR1 MGHDK, CDR2 SYGVNS. CDR3 sequence reads: CASSPYLEQFF. The CDR3 DNA reads as TGTGCCAGCAGTCCCTACCTTGAGCAGTTCTTC.

The genes are TRBV7-7 and TRBJ2-7; 7 bases are a match to TRBD1. The CDR3 spans 15 residues. Germline V gene sequence: CDR1 SSHAT, CDR2 FNYEAQ (reference sequence). With V trimmed by 5 bases and J by 5 bases, 12 bases remained unmatched. The CDR3 here is CASSIRQGETDEQYF. CDR3 sequence (DNA): TGTGCCAGCAGCATTAGACAGGGAGAGACCGACGAGCAGTACTTC.

The V call is TRBV2, the J call TRBJ1-2, with D possibly matching TRBD1 (6 bases). Germline assignment: CDR1 SNHLY and CDR2 FYNNEI. The germline V and J ends were trimmed by 9 bases and 8 bases, with 10 bases remaining between them. The CDR3 length is 10 residues. DNA of the CDR3: TGTGCCAGAGAGGGGGAGGGCTACACCTTC. Protein sequence: CAREGEGYTF. Based on the CDR3 plus reference TRBV2 and TRBJ1-2, the full variable domain is EPEVTQTPSHQVTQMGQEVILRCVPISNHLYFYWYRQILGQKVEFLVSFYNNEISEKSEIFDDQFSVERPDGSNFTLKIRSTKLEDSAMYFCAREGEGYTFGSGTRLTVV.

The chain recombines TRBV29-1 with TRBJ2-1; D might be TRBD1 (5 bases). The CDR3 is made up of 12 amino acids. The germline CDR1 and CDR2 sequences are SQVTM and ANQGSEA. The V and J ends lost 3 bases and 6 bases respectively, with 9 bases between them. DNA of the CDR3: TGCAGCGTTGATGACAGCCCCAATGAGCAGTTCTTC. This encodes CSVDDSPNEQFF.

This chain links TRBV7-9 with TRBJ2-7; D might be TRBD1 (5 bases). The germline gives CDR1 SEHNR, CDR2 FQNEAQ (reference sequence). This CDR3 spans 12 amino acids. Trimming removed 3 bases at V and 6 bases at J, with 9 bases between. The CDR3 sequence: CASSLDKGEQYF. As DNA, the CDR3 is TGTGCCAGCAGCTTGGACAAGGGCGAGCAGTACTTC.

The chain couples TRBV4-1 to TRBJ2-1, with D maybe TRBD1 (6 bases). Germline lookup yields CDR1 MGHRA and CDR2 YSYEKL. This CDR3 region has 14 residues. Trimming cost V 0 bases and J 7 bases, with 10 bases left between them. For the CDR3, the DNA is TGCGCCAGCAGCCAAGATGCCAGGGGTAATGAGCAGTTCTTC. This translates into CASSQDARGNEQFF.

This clone has only a few counts. The chain links TRBV27 to TRBJ1-1; D call uncertain. The CDR3 is 15 residues long. Deletions cut 0 bases from V and 2 bases from J, with 10 bases between. Germline V gene data show CDR1 as MNHEY and CDR2 as SMNVEV (reference sequence). The CDR3 DNA follows: TGTGCCAGCAGTTTATCGGCATCGGTTAACACTGAAGCTTTCTTT. Its translation: CASSLSASVNTEAFF.

Only one count was recorded for this clone. This chain uses TRBV7-9 with TRBJ1-5; TRBD1 matches at 8 bases. Germline V lookup: CDR1 SEHNR, CDR2 FQNEAQ (reference sequence). The CDR3 totals 17 residues. Trimming cost V 5 bases and J 0 bases; bases outside gene matches: 9. The CDR3 region has the DNA TGTGCCAGCAGCGGAACGGGACAGGCGTTTAGCAATCAGCCCCAGCATTTT. This gives the protein CASSGTGQAFSNQPQHF. The whole variable domain, remainder taken from reference TRBV7-9 and TRBJ1-5, is DTGVSQNPRHKITKRGQNVTFRCDPISEHNRLYWYRQTLGQGPEFLTYFQNEAQLEKSRLLSDRFSAERPKGSFSTLEIQRTEQGDSAMYLCASSGTGQAFSNQPQHFGDGTRLSIL.

This clone was observed a handful of times. V gene TRBV4-2 combines with J gene TRBJ2-7, with D maybe TRBD1 (6 bases). The V and J ends lost 0 bases and 3 bases respectively, with 12 bases between them. Looked up from germline, CDR1 is LGHNA and CDR2 is YNFKEQ. The CDR3 is made up of 15 amino acids. The CDR3 reads CASSQEPRGHYEQYF. CDR3 sequence (DNA): TGTGCCAGCAGCCAAGAGCCCAGGGGACACTACGAGCAGTACTTC.

In this sample, this clone turned up a few times. This rearrangement joins TRBV11-2 to TRBJ2-5, with D perhaps given as TRBD1 or TRBD2 (5 bases each). Trimming removed 2 bases at V and 5 bases at J, with 9 bases between. This CDR3 is 13 amino acids long. The germline gives CDR1 SGHAT, CDR2 FQNNGV. CDR3 DNA: TGTGCCAGCAGCTTAAGAGGGGTCGAGACCCAGTACTTC. Protein: CASSLRGVETQYF.